This T cell receptor beta chain was sequenced in a study of sequential checkpoint blockade in melanoma. At the level of the study: Patients were randomized 1:1 to nivolumab-then-ipilimumab or ipilimumab-then-nivolumab first-line. Some 90 pretreatment tumor DNA samples were TCRβ immunosequenced.

In germline, CDR1 is SGHDN, CDR2 FVKESK. The germline V and J ends were trimmed by 4 bases and 1 base, with 14 bases remaining between them. CDR3 length equals 16 residues. Treatment specified: randomized to nivolumab then ipilimumab (arm A) or the reverse (arm B). Method: immunoSEQ multiplex PCR; TCRdb's copy keeps in-frame clones and lacks some. The data contain approximately 2,100 clones, about 19% of them singletons. This rearrangement joins TRBV14 to TRBJ2-4; no definite D call. The sequencing here drew on tumor tissue (inferred from file names), taken from a patient given nivolumab and ipilimumab in sequence. The TCR was taken from a human donor with melanoma. CDR3 bases: TGTGCCAGCAGCCCGCACCAGGAGCTCGCCAAAAACATTCAGTACTTC. It yields the protein CASSPHQELAKNIQYF.